The 18 T cell receptor beta chains presented below share a single source sample, sequenced in a study of control samples from healthy donors and cancer patients. Sequenced by immunoSEQ multiplex PCR; TCRdb stores in-frame clones only, minus some. The profile shows tens of thousands of clones, roughly nine tenths of them singletons. Material: PBMCs. These receptors originate from a man younger than 45 with colorectal cancer.

This clone was observed a handful of times. V gene TRBV3-1 (or the pseudogene TRBV3-2) combines with J gene TRBJ1-2, with 7 bases fitting TRBD1. The germline CDR1 and CDR2 sequences are LGHDT and YNNKEL (reference sequence). V lost 5 bases and J lost 8; bases outside the gene matches: 11. This CDR3 is built from 14 residues. CDR3 protein: CASSFRQGGGGYTF. Written as DNA, the CDR3 is TGTGCCAGCAGCTTCCGGCAGGGGGGTGGAGGCTACACCTTC.

The V and J genes are TRBV6-1 and TRBJ1-2, with D uncertain. V lost 2 bases and J 8 bases, leaving 9 bases between the germline ends. CDR3 length: 12 residues. Germline V lookup: CDR1 MNHNS, CDR2 SASEGT. CDR3 sequence reads: CASSESNRGYTF. The CDR3, as DNA: TGTGCCAGCAGTGAATCGAACCGGGGCTACACCTTC.

The chain recombines TRBV7-2 with TRBJ1-3; weak D call: TRBD1 (6 bases). With 1 base removed from V and 6 bases from J, the gap between germline ends came to 19 bases. CDR3 size: 17 residues. Germline values: CDR1 SGHTA, CDR2 FQGNSA. The CDR3 DNA sequence: TGTGCCAGCAGCTTAGTCGGGGGGGCGGAACCACCAAACACCATATATTTT. It yields the protein CASSLVGGAEPPNTIYF.

The chain carries TRBV30 and TRBJ2-3; 14 bases are shared with TRBD2. V trimming: 4 bases; J trimming: 2 bases; junction bases outside the gene matches: 8. This CDR3 region has 17 residues. The germline gives CDR1 GTSNPN, CDR2 SVGIG (reference sequence). The CDR3 reads CAWNGLAGGQNTDTQYF. The CDR3 bases are TGTGCCTGGAATGGACTAGCGGGGGGACAAAACACAGATACGCAGTATTTT.

The J gene is TRBJ2-2, the V gene TRBV10-3; D perhaps matches TRBD2 (6 bases). Germline values: CDR1 ENHRY, CDR2 SYGVKD. The CDR3 consists of 13 residues. V lost 11 bases, J lost 6 bases, and 16 bases lay in between. In DNA form, the CDR3 reads TGTGCCCTCTCAGGAGGGTATGCCGGGGAGCTGTTTTTT. Its translation: CALSGGYAGELFF.

This clone was seen a handful of times. This chain joins TRBV6-4 and TRBJ2-1; no clear D gene. Trimming removed 5 bases from V and 10 bases from J, with 15 bases in between. Germline CDR1 reads MRHNA; CDR2 reads SNTAGT. This CDR3 contains 13 residues. The CDR3 nucleotides read TGTGCCAGCAGTTTTTCAGAAGAAGCCGAGCAGTTCTTC. Translated, it gives CASSFSEEAEQFF.

V is TRBV30 and J is TRBJ1-2; 9 bases are a match to TRBD1. V shed 4 bases and J 2 bases; nucleotides not matched to a gene: 5. This CDR3 contains 14 residues. The germline V gene encodes CDR1 GTSNPN and CDR2 SVGIG (reference sequence). CDR3 amino acids: CAWTGTGLNYGYTF. The CDR3 nucleotides are TGTGCCTGGACAGGGACAGGGTTAAACTATGGCTACACCTTC.

The CDR3 DNA sequence: TGCGCCAGCAGCTTGGGGGGCGCCGAGGGAGATACGCAGTATTTT. Protein sequence: CASSLGGAEGDTQYF. The J gene is TRBJ2-3, the V gene TRBV5-1; D might be TRBD1 or TRBD2, each matching 5 bases. The CDR3 length is 15 residues. The V gene's germline CDR1 is SGHRS and CDR2 YFSETQ. Between the trimmed V and J ends, which lost 0 bases and 5 bases, there was a span of 13 bases.

The chain carries TRBV7-9 and TRBJ2-3; 10 bases match TRBD2. The CDR3 sequence is 16 residues long. Trimming cost V 2 bases and J 2 bases; bases outside gene matches: 4. Germline V lookup: CDR1 SEHNR, CDR2 FQNEAQ (reference sequence). The CDR3 here is CASSLPSGGFTDTQYF. CDR3 nucleotides: TGTGCCAGCAGCTTACCTAGCGGGGGCTTCACAGATACGCAGTATTTT.

This clone was seen just once. The chain carries TRBV11-2 and TRBJ2-7; 9 bases are shared with TRBD1. The germline CDR1 and CDR2 sequences are SGHAT and FQNNGV. V shed 2 bases and J 4 bases; nucleotides not matched to a gene: 12. The CDR3 has 17 amino acids. The CDR3 spells CASSLSPRAGTGYEQYF. The CDR3, as DNA: TGTGCCAGCAGCTTATCTCCTCGGGCCGGGACAGGGTACGAGCAGTACTTC.

The chain uses TRBV19 and TRBJ1-4, with D possibly matching TRBD1 (5 bases). This CDR3 comprises 12 residues. Germline CDR1 is LNHDA and CDR2 is SQIVND (reference sequence). V was clipped by 3 bases and J by 12 bases, with 11 bases between them. CDR3 nucleotides: TGTGCCAGTAGTATTTGGGGGGGAGAACTGTTTTTT. Amino acids: CASSIWGGELFF.

The V call is TRBV10-2, the J call TRBJ1-3, with unresolved D. V gave up 5 bases and J gave up 7 bases, with 21 bases separating them. This CDR3 is 16 amino acids long. Per germline, CDR1 WSHSY and CDR2 SAAADI. CDR3 nucleotides: TGCGCCAGCAGTCCCTTCGGGGTCTCTGGAGGGAACACCATATATTTT. Protein sequence: CASSPFGVSGGNTIYF.

The rearrangement joins TRBV12-5 to TRBJ1-5; D possibly corresponds to TRBD1 (5 bases). The germline CDR1 and CDR2 sequences are LGHNT and FRNRAP. V was cut by 1 base and J by 4 bases, with 20 bases left in between. The CDR3 runs 18 residues. CDR3 DNA: TGTGCTAGTGGTTTGGCTCCGGGAGGGGTCCTTCCTAATCAGCCCCAGCATTTT. It specifies CASGLAPGGVLPNQPQHF. The full variable domain, completed using reference TRBV12-5 and TRBJ1-5, is DARVTQTPRHKVTEMGQEVTMRCQPILGHNTVFWYRQTMMQGLELLAYFRNRAPLDDSGMPKDRFSAEMPDATLATLKIQPSEPRDSAVYFCASGLAPGGVLPNQPQHFGDGTRLSIL.

J is TRBJ1-2 and V is TRBV27; tentatively, D is TRBD1 (6 bases). Trimming removed 2 bases at V and 1 base at J, with 17 bases between. Germline CDR1 is MNHEY and CDR2 is SMNVEV (reference sequence). There are 17 residues in the CDR3. The CDR3 bases are TGTGCCAGCAGTTTAAGTGGACAGAACCTCAATAACTATGGCTACACCTTC. Translated: CASSLSGQNLNNYGYTF.

The chain is built from TRBV18 and TRBJ1-3, with 9 positions matching TRBD1. CDR1 is KGHSH, CDR2 LQKENI, per germline. This CDR3 has 18 residues. The junction had 10 bases not matched to a gene; V was cut back by 2 bases and J by 2 bases. This CDR3 is CASSPNQGTGTTGNTIYF. The CDR3 coding sequence is TGTGCCAGCTCACCAAATCAGGGGACAGGGACGACTGGAAACACCATATATTTT.

For this clone: Other DNA sequences within the sample encode an identical CDR3. This chain links TRBV30 with TRBJ1-5, with TRBD1 matching over 9 bases. CDR3 length: 16 residues. The V and J ends lost 3 bases and 4 bases, in that order; junction bases with no gene match: 10. Germline assignment: CDR1 GTSNPN and CDR2 SVGIG (reference sequence). The CDR3 region is CAWSRTGGSRNQPQHF. For the CDR3, the DNA is TGTGCCTGGAGCCGAACAGGGGGCTCGAGAAATCAGCCCCAGCATTTT.

This chain uses TRBV28 with TRBJ1-1, with 7 bases identical to TRBD1. The CDR3 has 15 amino acids. V lost 0 bases and J lost 3; bases outside the gene matches: 4. Germline V CDR1 and CDR2: MDHEN, SYDVKM. The CDR3 reads CASSLWTGSYTEAFF. In DNA, the CDR3 is TGTGCCAGCAGTTTATGGACAGGGTCCTACACTGAAGCTTTCTTT.

This rearrangement joins TRBV4-1 to TRBJ2-1, with 12 bases identical to TRBD1. This CDR3 is 15 amino acids long. Germline V gene sequence: CDR1 MGHRA, CDR2 YSYEKL. The trim removed 4 bases at V and 7 bases at J, leaving 5 bases unmatched. The CDR3 spells CASSRGQGARNEQFF. The CDR3 DNA sequence: TGCGCCAGCAGCCGGGGACAGGGGGCGAGAAATGAGCAGTTCTTC.